One and the same sample provided the 27 T cell receptor beta chains below, sequenced in a study of response to subunit inactivated influenza vaccine (dated by TCRdb to 2016 to 2018). The library was obtained by RT-PCR. Instrument used: Illumina HiSeq 2500. TCRdb applied fastp at Q25 and MiXCR to the public reads, then kept only in-frame beta chains. Under each unique CDR3 protein, matching rows form one entry showing the most common genes and DNA. The sample table shows about 190,000 distinct CDR3 sequences, and roughly an eighth are seen once. The ten largest account for 26% of the sample. The sequenced sample was CD8+ T cells sorted from PBMCs, obtained 4 to 6 days after vaccination. The receptors stem from a man aged 45-65 years who received an inactivated influenza vaccine. Donor details come from another sample of the same person, matched by shared clones.

This clonotype was seen a few times. The V call is TRBV15, the J call TRBJ2-2; D is undetermined. Germline assignment: CDR1 LNHNV and CDR2 YYDKDF (reference sequence). The CDR3 length is 15 residues. The germline V and J ends were trimmed by 5 bases and 3 bases, with 13 bases remaining between them. CDR3 DNA: TGTGCCACCAGCCCCAAAGGCCCGCACACCGGGGAGCTGTTTTTT. It yields the protein CATSPKGPHTGELFF.

In its sample, this clonotype was seen many times. The chain couples TRBV12-3 or TRBV12-4 to TRBJ2-5; possibly TRBD2 for D (7 bases). The CDR3 length is 12 residues. V was clipped by 8 bases and J by 5 bases, with 12 bases between them. This chain's CDR3 is CASRGAWETQYF. The DNA of the CDR3 is TGTGCCAGCCGGGGGGCGTGGGAGACCCAGTACTTC.

V and J are TRBV5-1 and TRBJ1-5, with D hard to call. Germline-derived CDR1 and CDR2 are SGHRS and YFSETQ. The CDR3 sequence is 11 residues long. Trimming shortened V by 4 bases and J by 4 bases, and 3 bases separated the two germline ends. In DNA form, the CDR3 reads TGCGCCAGCAGCCAAAATCAGCCCCAGCATTTT. Translated, it gives CASSQNQPQHF.

There are a few counts of this clonotype. V gene TRBV11-2 combines with J gene TRBJ2-1; 11 bases align to TRBD2. From germline, CDR1 is SGHAT and CDR2 FQNNGV. The CDR3 consists of 16 residues. With 4 bases clipped from V and 4 bases from J, the junction kept 6 bases outside the gene matches. Here the CDR3 reads CASSYRLAGYYNEQFF. The CDR3 DNA reads TGTGCCAGCAGCTATCGACTAGCGGGATATTACAATGAGCAGTTCTTC.

This clonotype was detected ten times or more. The J gene is TRBJ2-5, the V gene TRBV6-1; D is undetermined. Trimming shortened V by 6 bases and J by 2 bases, and 13 bases separated the two germline ends. Germline values: CDR1 MNHNS, CDR2 SASEGT. The CDR3 loop spans 14 amino acids. The CDR3 reads CASRPHRIQETQYF. The CDR3 nucleotides read TGTGCCAGCAGGCCCCACCGGATTCAAGAGACCCAGTACTTC.

This clonotype was seen only a few times. This chain links TRBV7-8 with TRBJ2-2, with D uncertain. Germline CDR1 and CDR2: SGHVS and FQNEAQ. The CDR3 covers 13 residues. Trimming took 1 base from V and 7 from J, leaving 7 bases between them. The DNA for the CDR3 is TGTGCCAGCAGCTTAGTCCCCGGCGGGGAGCTGTTTTTT. Translating it yields CASSLVPGGELFF.

The chain is built from TRBV28 and TRBJ2-1, with D hard to call. This CDR3 comprises 15 residues. Germline values: CDR1 MDHEN, CDR2 SYDVKM. V lost 3 bases and J lost 3, with 12 bases in between. The CDR3 region has the DNA TGTGCCAGCAGTTTCAGAGCGAGTAACTACAATGAGCAGTTCTTC. Protein product: CASSFRASNYNEQFF. The whole variable domain, remainder taken from reference TRBV28 and TRBJ2-1, is DVKVTQSSRYLVKRTGEKVFLECVQDMDHENMFWYRQDPGLGLRLIYFSYDVKMKEKGDIPEGYSVSREKKERFSLILESASTNQTSMYLCASSFRASNYNEQFFGPGTRLTVL.

The chain employs TRBV7-8 and TRBJ2-5, with TRBD1 matching 7 bases. Germline V lookup: CDR1 SGHVS, CDR2 FQNEAQ. The trim removed 6 bases at V and 3 bases at J, leaving 7 bases unmatched. The CDR3 length is 14 residues. The CDR3 bases are TGTGCCAGCAGAAGGACCGGGACAGAAGAGACCCAGTACTTC. Its protein is CASRRTGTEETQYF. The full variable domain, rest sourced from reference TRBV7-8 and TRBJ2-5, is GAGVSQSPRYKVAKRGQDVALRCDPISGHVSLFWYQQALGQGPEFLTYFQNEAQLDKSGLPSDRFFAERPEGSVSTLKIQRTQQEDSAVYLCASRRTGTEETQYFGPGTRLLVL.

This clonotype was recorded a few times. The chain has TRBV24-1 and TRBJ2-3, with 10 bases aligning to TRBD2. Trimming removed 4 bases from V and 2 bases from J; junction bases left unmatched: 11. The CDR3 extends over 18 amino acids. Germline CDR1 and CDR2: KGHDR and SFDVKD. The CDR3 nucleotides are TGTGCCACCAGTGACCCTGCGCTAGCGGGGGAACACACAGATACGCAGTATTTT. Translation gives CATSDPALAGEHTDTQYF.

A few counts support this clonotype. J is TRBJ2-2 and V is TRBV7-6; D not certain. CDR3 length: 13 amino acids. Per germline, CDR1 SGHVS and CDR2 FNYEAQ. Deletions cut 0 bases from V and 4 bases from J, with 3 bases between. Here the CDR3 DNA reads TGTGCCAGCAGCTTAGCCGGCACCGGGGAGCTGTTTTTT. This sequence encodes CASSLAGTGELFF.

This chain connects TRBV12-3 or TRBV12-4 to TRBJ2-1, with 10 bases identical to TRBD2. Trimming cost V 6 bases and J 4 bases; bases outside gene matches: 9. The CDR3 sequence is 16 residues long. CDR3 sequence: CASSPTEREGYNEQFF. CDR3 in DNA: TGTGCCAGCAGCCCGACCGAGCGGGAGGGTTACAATGAGCAGTTCTTC.

CDR3 nucleotides: TGTGCCAGCAGTTACGAGGACAGGGGATACAATGAGCAGTTCTTC. Amino acids: CASSYEDRGYNEQFF. The chain has TRBV6-2 or TRBV6-3 and TRBJ2-1; 9 bases are a match to TRBD1. The CDR3 has 15 amino acids. Germline V gene sequence: CDR1 MNHEY, CDR2 SVGEGT. J lost 4 bases, V lost 2 bases, and 3 bases had no gene match.

The gene calls are TRBV2 and TRBJ2-7; D may be TRBD1 or TRBD2 (5 bases each). The germline V and J ends were trimmed by 6 bases and 1 base, with 10 bases remaining between them. CDR1 is SNHLY, CDR2 FYNNEI, per germline. This CDR3 is 13 amino acids long. The CDR3 DNA reads TGTGCCAGCAGGGGGGACCGGTCCTACGAGCAGTACTTC. Translated: CASRGDRSYEQYF.

The table lists this clonotype with many counts. V gene TRBV5-1 combines with J gene TRBJ2-1; TRBD2 matches 15 bases. Trimming took 0 bases from V and 0 from J; bases not matched to a gene: 4. Germline V gene sequence: CDR1 SGHRS, CDR2 YFSETQ. This CDR3 comprises 19 residues. Here the CDR3 DNA reads TGCGCCAGCAGCTTGGTGGGGACTAGCGGGAGGAGCTCCTACAATGAGCAGTTCTTC. It translates to CASSLVGTSGRSSYNEQFF.

This clonotype was found a few times. V is TRBV5-1 and J is TRBJ2-2; weak D call: TRBD2 (5 bases). The CDR3 is 14 amino acids. V was pared by 4 bases and J by 0 bases, with 7 bases between. CDR1 is SGHRS, CDR2 YFSETQ, per germline. The CDR3 bases are TGCGCCAGCAGCCCCGGGGCGAACACCGGGGAGCTGTTTTTT. Protein sequence: CASSPGANTGELFF.

V usage is TRBV7-9 and J usage is TRBJ2-7; the match to TRBD1 covers 12 bases. The trim removed 5 bases at V and 0 bases at J, leaving 2 bases unmatched. The CDR3 loop spans 15 amino acids. Germline V gene sequence: CDR1 SEHNR, CDR2 FQNEAQ (reference sequence). Here the CDR3 reads CASSGDRGPSYEQYF. The CDR3 DNA sequence: TGTGCCAGCAGCGGGGACAGGGGGCCCTCCTACGAGCAGTACTTC.

Only a few counts were recorded for this clonotype. The rearrangement joins TRBV4-2 to TRBJ1-4, with a tentative D call TRBD1 (6 bases). CDR1 and CDR2 (germline): LGHNA, YNFKEQ. The V end was cut by 4 bases, the J end by 3 bases, with 12 bases between. The CDR3 sequence is 15 residues long. The CDR3 region has the DNA TGTGCCAGCAGCCCTGCGGGGGGCTCTAATGAAAAACTGTTTTTT. As protein: CASSPAGGSNEKLFF.

This clonotype has more than one count but fewer than ten. The gene calls are TRBV20-1 and TRBJ1-1; D unclear. CDR1 and CDR2 (germline): DFQATT, SNEGSKA (reference sequence). This CDR3 has 12 amino acids. The V end was cut by 0 bases, the J end by 8 bases, with 10 bases between. This CDR3 reads CSARDLGLEAFF. The CDR3 DNA reads TGCAGTGCTAGAGATCTAGGGTTAGAAGCTTTCTTT.

By share, this clonotype counts as medium-sized. This chain connects TRBV27 to TRBJ1-2; 8 nucleotides agree with TRBD1. The CDR3 contains 15 residues. Per germline, CDR1 MNHEY and CDR2 SMNVEV (reference sequence). The trim removed 3 bases at V and 7 bases at J, leaving 10 bases unmatched. CDR3 sequence: CASSLARQGTAGYTF. The DNA for the CDR3 is TGTGCCAGCAGTTTGGCCAGACAGGGGACGGCTGGCTACACCTTC.

In this sample, this clonotype turned up a few times. The chain links TRBV4-3 to TRBJ2-1; the D gene is possibly TRBD1 (5 bases). Germline CDR1 and CDR2: LGHNA and YSLEER. With 0 bases removed from V and 0 bases from J, the gap between germline ends came to 12 bases. The CDR3 loop spans 17 amino acids. This CDR3 is CASSQDLSDSSYNEQFF. In DNA, the CDR3 is TGCGCCAGCAGCCAAGATCTGAGCGACAGCTCCTACAATGAGCAGTTCTTC.

The chain recombines TRBV4-3 with TRBJ1-1; unclear D gene. Germline CDR1 LGHNA, CDR2 YSLEER. This CDR3 region has 15 residues. V was shortened by 0 bases and J by 5 bases, with 13 bases between the two germline ends. Here the CDR3 DNA reads TGCGCCAGCAGCCAAGAGGAGGTACGAACGACTGAAGCTTTCTTT. Translating gives CASSQEEVRTTEAFF.

This chain links TRBV20-1 with TRBJ2-7, with D tentatively TRBD1 or TRBD2 (5 bases each). V shed 0 bases and J shed 4 bases, with 19 bases lying between them. There are 16 residues in the CDR3. From germline, CDR1 is DFQATT and CDR2 SNEGSKA (reference sequence). CDR3 DNA sequence: TGCAGTGCTAGAGATCAGGGAGACGCTTTACGGTACGAGCAGTACTTC. Translation gives CSARDQGDALRYEQYF.

As concerns this clonotype: One junction end disagrees with the germline gene, perhaps due to a read error. The gene calls are TRBV4-2 and TRBJ2-4; TRBD1 matches 7 bases. Germline V lookup: CDR1 LGHNA, CDR2 YNFKEQ. The CDR3 is 15 residues long. The CDR3 nucleotides are TGTGCCAGCAGCCCTCTAGAGGGGGCCATAAACATTCAGTACTTC. Its protein is CASSPLEGAINIQYF.

This rearrangement joins TRBV6-5 to TRBJ2-3, with 8 bases fitting TRBD2. Germline lookup yields CDR1 MNHEY and CDR2 SVGAGI. V lost 2 bases to trimming and J lost 7 bases; unmatched junction nucleotides: 8. The CDR3 is 15 residues long. The CDR3 loop reads CASSYVGGGLHTQYF. The CDR3 DNA follows: TGTGCCAGCAGTTACGTCGGGGGGGGGTTACATACGCAGTATTTT.

This clonotype was counted only a few times. The chain carries TRBV6-5 and TRBJ1-1; 8 bases fit TRBD1. The germline gives CDR1 MNHEY, CDR2 SVGAGI. V shed 2 bases and J 5 bases; nucleotides not matched to a gene: 4. The CDR3 contains 14 residues. In nucleotides, the CDR3 is TGTGCCAGCAGTTACCAGGGGGCGGTGACTGAAGCTTTCTTT. Protein product: CASSYQGAVTEAFF.

This clonotype was picked up a small number of times. This chain uses TRBV11-2 with TRBJ2-2; D is uncertain. The germline gives CDR1 SGHAT, CDR2 FQNNGV. Trimming removed 3 bases at V and 7 bases at J, with 9 bases between. There are 13 residues in the CDR3. Here the CDR3 reads CASSFSANGELFF. In DNA, the CDR3 is TGTGCCAGCAGCTTTTCGGCCAACGGGGAGCTGTTTTTT.

Points on this clonotype: This may come from a read error, since a much larger clone is one base off. The J gene is TRBJ2-5, the V gene TRBV2, with a possible D match to TRBD2 (6 bases). Trimming took off 4 bases at V and 1 base at J, with 16 bases between the two ends. The germline CDR1 and CDR2 sequences are SNHLY and FYNNEI. The CDR3 covers 16 residues. This CDR3 reads CASSGTRGLTQETQYF. The CDR3 DNA follows: TGTGCCAGCAGTGGTACTAGAGGACTAACCCAAGAGACCCAGTACTTC.